The T cell receptor beta chain described here comes from a study of T-cell reconstitution after alpha-beta-depleted transplantation in children. Findings and limits, study-wide: By one year post-transplant, T-cell counts and diversity largely arose from T cells that were newly produced. Several hundred graft clones that had expanded were reportedly the source of alpha-beta T cells about two months after transplant.

TCRbeta library construction was performed incorporating unique molecular identifiers. TCRdb used MiXCR to reprocess the PCR reads, holding one entry per CDR3 protein. The sample has hundreds of thousands of distinct CDR3 sequences, approximately 10% seen once; the top ten hold under 30%. This clonotype has at least ten counts. Its antigen is unknown. J lost 3 bases, V lost 7 bases, and 3 bases had no gene match. Germline V lookup: CDR1 DFQATT, CDR2 SNEGSKA (reference sequence). The CDR3 is made up of 11 amino acids. Sequenced here: PBMCs, sampled before TCRalphabeta/CD19-depleted stem cell transplant. The clonotype was recovered from a child less than two years old with acute myeloid leukemia, due to receive a stem cell transplant. The gene calls are TRBV20-1 and TRBJ2-7; 7 bases align to TRBD1. CDR3 bases: TGCAGTGTGGGACAGCTCTACGAGCAGTACTTC. Translation gives CSVGQLYEQYF.